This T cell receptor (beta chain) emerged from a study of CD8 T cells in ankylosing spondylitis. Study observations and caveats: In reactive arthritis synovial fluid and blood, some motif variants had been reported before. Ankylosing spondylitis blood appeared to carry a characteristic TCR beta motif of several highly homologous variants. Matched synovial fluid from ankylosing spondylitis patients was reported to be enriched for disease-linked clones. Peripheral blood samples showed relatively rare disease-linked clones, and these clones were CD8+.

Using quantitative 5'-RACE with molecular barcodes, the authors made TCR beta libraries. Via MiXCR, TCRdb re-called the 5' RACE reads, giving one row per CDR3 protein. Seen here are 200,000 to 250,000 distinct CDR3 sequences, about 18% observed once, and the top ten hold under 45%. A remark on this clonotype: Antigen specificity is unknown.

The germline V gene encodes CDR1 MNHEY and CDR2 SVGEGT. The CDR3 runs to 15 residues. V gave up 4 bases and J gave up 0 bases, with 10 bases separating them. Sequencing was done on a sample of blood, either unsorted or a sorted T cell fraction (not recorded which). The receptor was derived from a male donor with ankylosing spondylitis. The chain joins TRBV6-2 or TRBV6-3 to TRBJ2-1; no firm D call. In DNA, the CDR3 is TGTGCCAGCAGTTGGACCCCCGGCTCCTACAATGAGCAGTTCTTC. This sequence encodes CASSWTPGSYNEQFF.